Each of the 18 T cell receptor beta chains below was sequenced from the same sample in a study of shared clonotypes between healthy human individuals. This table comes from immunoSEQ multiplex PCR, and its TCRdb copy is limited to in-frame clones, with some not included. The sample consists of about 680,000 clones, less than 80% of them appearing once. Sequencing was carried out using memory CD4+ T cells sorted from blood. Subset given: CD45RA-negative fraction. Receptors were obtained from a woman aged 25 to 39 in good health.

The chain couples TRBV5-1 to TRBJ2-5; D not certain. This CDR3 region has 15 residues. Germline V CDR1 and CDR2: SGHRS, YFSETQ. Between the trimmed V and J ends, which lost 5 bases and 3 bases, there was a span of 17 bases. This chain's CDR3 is CASSQTLTGEETQYF. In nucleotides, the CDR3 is TGCGCCAGCAGTCAAACCCTGACTGGGGAAGAGACCCAGTACTTC. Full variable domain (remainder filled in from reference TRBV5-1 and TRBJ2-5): KAGVTQTPRYLIKTRGQQVTLSCSPISGHRSVSWYQQTPGQGLQFLFEYFSETQRNKGNFPGRFSGRQFSNSRSEMNVSTLELGDSALYLCASSQTLTGEETQYFGPGTRLLVL.

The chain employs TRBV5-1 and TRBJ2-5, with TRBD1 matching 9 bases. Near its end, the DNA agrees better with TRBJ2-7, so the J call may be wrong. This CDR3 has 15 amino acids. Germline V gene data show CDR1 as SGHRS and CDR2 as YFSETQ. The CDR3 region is CASSLGDRDKAEQYF. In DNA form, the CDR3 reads TGCGCCAGCAGCTTGGGGGACAGGGATAAGGCCGAGCAGTACTTC.

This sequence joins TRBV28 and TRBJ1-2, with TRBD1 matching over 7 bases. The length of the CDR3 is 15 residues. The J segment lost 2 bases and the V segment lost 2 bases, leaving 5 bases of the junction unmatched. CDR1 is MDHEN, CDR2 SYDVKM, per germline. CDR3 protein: CASSLGGTANYGYTF. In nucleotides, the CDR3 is TGTGCCAGCAGTTTAGGGGGGACAGCGAACTATGGCTACACCTTC.

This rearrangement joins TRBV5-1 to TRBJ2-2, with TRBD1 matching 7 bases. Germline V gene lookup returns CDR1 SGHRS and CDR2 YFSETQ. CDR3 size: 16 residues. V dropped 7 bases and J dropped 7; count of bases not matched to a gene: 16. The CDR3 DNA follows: TGCGCCAGCCGGTTAGCTGGAACAGGGGAAGGCGGGGAGCTGTTTTTT. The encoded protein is CASRLAGTGEGGELFF.

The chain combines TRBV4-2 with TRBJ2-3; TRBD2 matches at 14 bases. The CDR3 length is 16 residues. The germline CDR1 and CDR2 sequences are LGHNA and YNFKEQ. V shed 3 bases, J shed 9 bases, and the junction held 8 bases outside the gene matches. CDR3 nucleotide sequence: TGTGCCAGCAGCCAGGGACTAGCGGGAGTCCCGGGCACGCAGTATTTT. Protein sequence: CASSQGLAGVPGTQYF.

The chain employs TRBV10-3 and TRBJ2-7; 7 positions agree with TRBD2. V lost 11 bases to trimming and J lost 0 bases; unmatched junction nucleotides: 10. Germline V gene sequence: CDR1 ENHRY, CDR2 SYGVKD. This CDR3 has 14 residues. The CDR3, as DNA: TGTGCCGCCGGGAGGTCAGACAGCTCCTACGAGCAGTACTTC. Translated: CAAGRSDSSYEQYF.

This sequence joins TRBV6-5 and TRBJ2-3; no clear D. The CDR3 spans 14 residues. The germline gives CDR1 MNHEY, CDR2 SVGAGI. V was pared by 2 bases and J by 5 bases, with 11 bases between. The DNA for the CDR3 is TGTGCCAGCAGTTACCAGTCCCCTAAAGATACGCAGTATTTT. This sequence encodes CASSYQSPKDTQYF.

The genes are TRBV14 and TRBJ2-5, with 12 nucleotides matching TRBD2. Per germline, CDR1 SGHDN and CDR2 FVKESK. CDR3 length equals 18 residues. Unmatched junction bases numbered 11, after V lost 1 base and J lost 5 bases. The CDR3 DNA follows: TGTGCCAGCAGCCAAGGACTAGCGGGAGTTTCGCGCGGGGAGACCCAGTACTTC. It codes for CASSQGLAGVSRGETQYF.

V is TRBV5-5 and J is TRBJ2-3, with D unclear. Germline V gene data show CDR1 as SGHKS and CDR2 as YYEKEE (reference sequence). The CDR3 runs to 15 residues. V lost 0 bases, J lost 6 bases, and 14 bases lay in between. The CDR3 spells CASSLGLTVLDTQYF. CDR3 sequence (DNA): TGTGCCAGCAGCTTGGGCCTCACGGTTTTGGATACGCAGTATTTT.

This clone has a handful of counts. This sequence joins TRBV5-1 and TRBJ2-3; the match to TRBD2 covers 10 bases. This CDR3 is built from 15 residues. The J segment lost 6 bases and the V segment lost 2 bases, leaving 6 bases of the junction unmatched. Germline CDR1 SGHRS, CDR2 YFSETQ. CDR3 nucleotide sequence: TGCGCCAGCAGCTTTATAGCGGGAGGATATGATACGCAGTATTTT. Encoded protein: CASSFIAGGYDTQYF.

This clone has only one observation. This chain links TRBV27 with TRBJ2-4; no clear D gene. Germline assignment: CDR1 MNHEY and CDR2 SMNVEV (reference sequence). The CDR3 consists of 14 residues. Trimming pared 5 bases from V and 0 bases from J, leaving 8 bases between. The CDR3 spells CASSDLLAKNIQYF. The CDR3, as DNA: TGTGCCAGCAGTGATCTACTAGCCAAAAACATTCAGTACTTC.

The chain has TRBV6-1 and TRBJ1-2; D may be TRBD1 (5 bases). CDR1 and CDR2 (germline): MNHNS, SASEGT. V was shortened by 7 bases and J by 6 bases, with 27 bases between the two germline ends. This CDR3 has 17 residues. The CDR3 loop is CASTDPSKGPQVHGYTF. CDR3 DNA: TGTGCCAGCACTGACCCATCGAAGGGGCCCCAGGTGCATGGCTACACCTTC.

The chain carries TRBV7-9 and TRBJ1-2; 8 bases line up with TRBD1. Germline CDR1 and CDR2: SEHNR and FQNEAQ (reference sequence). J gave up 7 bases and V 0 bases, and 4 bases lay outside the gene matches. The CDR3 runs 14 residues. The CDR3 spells CASSLAGQGSGYTF. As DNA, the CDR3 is TGTGCCAGCAGCTTAGCAGGACAGGGTTCTGGCTACACCTTC.

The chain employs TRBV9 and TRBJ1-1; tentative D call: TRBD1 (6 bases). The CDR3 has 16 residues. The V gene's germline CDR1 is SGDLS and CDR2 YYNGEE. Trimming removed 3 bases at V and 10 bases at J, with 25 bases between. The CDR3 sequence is CASSALQTGITEGAFF. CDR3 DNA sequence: TGTGCCAGCAGCGCACTACAAACAGGGATAACCGAGGGAGCTTTCTTT.

The CDR3 spells CASAIVNEQFF. In DNA form, the CDR3 reads TGTGCCAGCGCGATCGTTAATGAGCAGTTCTTC. This chain joins TRBV2 and TRBJ2-1; D is uncertain. This CDR3 spans 11 amino acids. With 8 bases removed from V and 7 bases from J, the gap between germline ends came to 9 bases. Germline lookup yields CDR1 SNHLY and CDR2 FYNNEI.

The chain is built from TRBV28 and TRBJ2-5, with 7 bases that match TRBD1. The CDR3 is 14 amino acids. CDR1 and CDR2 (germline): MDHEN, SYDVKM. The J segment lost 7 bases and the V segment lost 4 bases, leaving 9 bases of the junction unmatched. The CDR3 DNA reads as TGTGCCAGCAGTTCCGGGACAGTCTTTTGGACCCAGTACTTC. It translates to CASSSGTVFWTQYF.

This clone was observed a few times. The CDR3 loop is CASTTASGTRNQPQHF. CDR3 nucleotide sequence: TGTGCCAGCACCACAGCTTCCGGGACAAGAAATCAGCCCCAGCATTTT. The chain joins TRBV28 to TRBJ1-5; D is possibly TRBD1 (6 bases). Trimming removed 7 bases at V and 4 bases at J, with 20 bases between. This CDR3 is built from 16 residues. CDR1 is MDHEN, CDR2 SYDVKM, per germline.

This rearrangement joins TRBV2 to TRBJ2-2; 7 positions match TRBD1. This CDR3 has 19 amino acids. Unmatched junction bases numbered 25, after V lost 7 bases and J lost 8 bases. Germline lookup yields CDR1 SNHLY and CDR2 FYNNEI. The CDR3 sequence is CASTKHRTTGPDRAGELFF. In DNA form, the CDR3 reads TGTGCCAGCACCAAACACCGCACGACAGGACCCGACAGGGCGGGGGAGCTGTTTTTT.